A selection of T cell receptor beta chains follows, all from one sample in a study of shared clonotypes between healthy human individuals. Only in-frame clones appear in the TCRdb table, and some are missing; sequencing was by immunoSEQ multiplex PCR. Altogether 170,000 or so clones are present, about 68% being singletons, with the ten largest covering about 9.4%. Material for sequencing was memory CD4+ T cells sorted from blood. The receptor set was obtained from a man under 40 in good health. CDR3s include the opening cysteine and the closing phenylalanine or tryptophan. D genes are given only for firm matches. Where a row states a size, it is once, few, many or the class of an expanded clone; other rows omit it.

once	TRBJ1-1	TRBV2	.	CASSSQTLNTEAFF	TGTGCCAGCAGTTCTCAGACCTTGAACACTGAAGCTTTCTTT
few	TRBJ2-7	TRBV4-1	TRBD1	CASSHADRGSEQYF	TGCGCCAGCAGCCATGCCGACAGGGGCAGCGAGCAGTACTTC
.	TRBJ2-1	TRBV9	TRBD2	CASSVGIGTSGIYNEQFF	TGTGCCAGCAGCGTCGGGATAGGGACTAGCGGGATCTACAATGAGCAGTTCTTC
.	TRBJ2-1	TRBV7-2	.	CASSLTEGDNEQFF	TGTGCCAGCAGCTTAACGGAAGGGGACAATGAGCAGTTCTTC
.	TRBJ2-2	TRBV11-3	.	CASSLAGIGGELFF	TGTGCCAGCAGCTTAGCGGGAATTGGCGGGGAGCTGTTTTTT
.	TRBJ2-7	TRBV5-5	.	CASSLWRGSSYEQYF	TGTGCCAGCAGCTTGTGGAGGGGGAGCTCCTACGAGCAGTACTTC
.	TRBJ2-3	TRBV5-1	.	CASTLDGIGDTQYF	TGCGCCAGTACCCTGGACGGCATCGGAGATACGCAGTATTTT
.	TRBJ2-3	TRBV7-3	.	CASSLGQGDTQYF	TGTGCCAGCAGCTTAGGGCAAGGGGATACGCAGTATTTT
.	TRBJ2-7	TRBV6-6	.	CASSYYYEQYF	TGTGCCAGCAGTTACTACTACGAGCAGTACTTC
many	TRBJ1-2	TRBV29-1	.	CSVDTGYTF	TGCAGCGTTGACACGGGCTACACCTTC
.	TRBJ2-7	TRBV28	.	CASSSGTYEQYF	TGTGCCAGCAGTTCTGGGACCTACGAGCAGTACTTC
few	TRBJ2-5	TRBV28	TRBD1	CASSDRVGETQYF	TGTGCCAGCAGTGACAGGGTGGGAGAGACCCAGTACTTC
.	TRBJ2-6	TRBV5-1	.	CASSSPRTGSGLSGANVLTF	TGCGCCAGCAGCTCACCACGTACAGGGTCGGGATTATCGGGGGCCAACGTCCTGACTTTC